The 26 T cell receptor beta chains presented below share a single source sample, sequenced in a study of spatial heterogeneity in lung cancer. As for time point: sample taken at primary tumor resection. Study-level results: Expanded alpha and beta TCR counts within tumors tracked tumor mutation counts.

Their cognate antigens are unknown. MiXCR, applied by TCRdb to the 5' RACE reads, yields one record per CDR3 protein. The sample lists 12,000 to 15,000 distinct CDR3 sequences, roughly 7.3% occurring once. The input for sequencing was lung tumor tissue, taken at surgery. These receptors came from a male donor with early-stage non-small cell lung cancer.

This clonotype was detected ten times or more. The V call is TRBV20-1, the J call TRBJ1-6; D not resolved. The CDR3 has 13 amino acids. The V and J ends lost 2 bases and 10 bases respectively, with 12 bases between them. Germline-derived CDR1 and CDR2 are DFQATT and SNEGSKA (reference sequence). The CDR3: CSARKGGGSPLHF. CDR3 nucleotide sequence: TGCAGTGCTAGAAAAGGCGGAGGCTCACCCCTCCACTTT.

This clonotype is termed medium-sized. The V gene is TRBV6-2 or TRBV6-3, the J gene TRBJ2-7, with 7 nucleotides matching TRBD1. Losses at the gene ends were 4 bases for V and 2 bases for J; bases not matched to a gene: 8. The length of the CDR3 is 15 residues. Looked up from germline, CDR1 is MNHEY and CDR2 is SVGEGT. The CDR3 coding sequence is TGTGCCAGCAGTTTACAGGGGTCACTCCCCTACGAGCAGTACGTC. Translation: CASSLQGSLPYEQYV.

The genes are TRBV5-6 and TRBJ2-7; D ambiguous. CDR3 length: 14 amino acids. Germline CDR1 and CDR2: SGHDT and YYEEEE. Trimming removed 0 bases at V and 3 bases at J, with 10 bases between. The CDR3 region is CASSLALLSYEQYV. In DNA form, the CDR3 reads TGTGCCAGCAGCTTGGCACTTCTTAGCTACGAGCAGTACGTC.

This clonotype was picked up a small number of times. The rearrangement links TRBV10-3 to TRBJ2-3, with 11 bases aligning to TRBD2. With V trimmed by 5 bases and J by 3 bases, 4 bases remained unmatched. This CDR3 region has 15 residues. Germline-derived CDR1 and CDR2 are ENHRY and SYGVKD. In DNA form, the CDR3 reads TGTGCCATCAGTCAGACTAGCGGGATAACAGATACGCAGTATTTT. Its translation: CAISQTSGITDTQYF.

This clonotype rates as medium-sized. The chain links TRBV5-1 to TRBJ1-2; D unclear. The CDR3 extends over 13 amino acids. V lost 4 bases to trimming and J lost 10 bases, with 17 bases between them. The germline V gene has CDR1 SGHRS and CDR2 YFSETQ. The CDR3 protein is CASSLNDNSYYTF. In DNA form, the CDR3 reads TGCGCCAGCAGCCTTAATGACAACTCCTACTACACCTTC.

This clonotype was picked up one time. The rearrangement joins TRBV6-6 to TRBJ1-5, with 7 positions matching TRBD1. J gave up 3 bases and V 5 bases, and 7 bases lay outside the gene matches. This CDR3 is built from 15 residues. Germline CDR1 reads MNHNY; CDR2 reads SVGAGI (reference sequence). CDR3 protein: CASSDDREPNQPQHF. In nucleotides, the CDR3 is TGTGCCAGCAGTGACGACAGGGAACCCAATCAGCCCCAGCATTTT.

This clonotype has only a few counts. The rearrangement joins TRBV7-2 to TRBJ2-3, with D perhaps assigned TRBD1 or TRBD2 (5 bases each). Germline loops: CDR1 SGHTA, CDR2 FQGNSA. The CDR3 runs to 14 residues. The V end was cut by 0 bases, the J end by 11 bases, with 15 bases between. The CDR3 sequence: CASSLALEGREQYF. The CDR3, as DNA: TGTGCCAGCAGCTTAGCGCTTGAGGGGCGAGAGCAGTATTTT.

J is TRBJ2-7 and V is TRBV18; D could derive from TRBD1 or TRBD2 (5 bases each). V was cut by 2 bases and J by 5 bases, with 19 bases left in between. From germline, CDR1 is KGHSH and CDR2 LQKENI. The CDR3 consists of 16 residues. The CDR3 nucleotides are TGTGCCAGCTCACCAGACCCCGCCGGGGCTCCCCACGAGCAGTACGTC. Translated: CASSPDPAGAPHEQYV.

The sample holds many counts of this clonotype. The CDR3 spells CASSFYSGWGMNTEAFF. The DNA of the CDR3 is TGTGCCAGCAGCTTTTACTCGGGTTGGGGCATGAACACTGAAGCTTTCTTT. This chain links TRBV7-9 with TRBJ1-1; TRBD1 might be the D (5 bases). This CDR3 contains 17 residues. Trimming left V 3 bases short and J 0 bases short, with 17 bases between. The germline CDR1 and CDR2 sequences are SEHNR and FQNEAQ (reference sequence).

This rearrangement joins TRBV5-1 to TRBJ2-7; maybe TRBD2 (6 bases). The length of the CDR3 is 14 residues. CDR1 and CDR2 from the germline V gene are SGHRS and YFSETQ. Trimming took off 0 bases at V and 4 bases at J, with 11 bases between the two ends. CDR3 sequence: CASSLDGRGYEQYF. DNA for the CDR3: TGCGCCAGCAGCTTGGACGGGAGAGGTTACGAGCAGTACTTC.

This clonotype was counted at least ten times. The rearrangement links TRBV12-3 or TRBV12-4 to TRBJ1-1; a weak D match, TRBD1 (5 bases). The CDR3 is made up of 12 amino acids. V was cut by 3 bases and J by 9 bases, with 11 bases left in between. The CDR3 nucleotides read TGTGCCAGCAGTTTTCTAGGGGCCAAAGCTTTCTTT. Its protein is CASSFLGAKAFF.

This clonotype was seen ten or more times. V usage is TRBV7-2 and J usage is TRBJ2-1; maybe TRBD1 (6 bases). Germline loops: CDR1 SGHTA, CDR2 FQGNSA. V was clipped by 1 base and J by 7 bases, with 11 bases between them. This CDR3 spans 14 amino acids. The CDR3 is CASSLVVQGNEQFF. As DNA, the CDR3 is TGTGCCAGCAGCTTAGTCGTGCAGGGGAATGAGCAGTTCTTC.

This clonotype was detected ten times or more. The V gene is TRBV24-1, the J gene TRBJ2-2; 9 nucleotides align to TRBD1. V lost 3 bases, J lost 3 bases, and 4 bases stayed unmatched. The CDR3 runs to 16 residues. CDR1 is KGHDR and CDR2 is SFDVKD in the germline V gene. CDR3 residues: CATSDRTGVDTGELFF. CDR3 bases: TGTGCCACCAGTGATAGGACAGGGGTCGACACCGGGGAGCTGTTTTTT.

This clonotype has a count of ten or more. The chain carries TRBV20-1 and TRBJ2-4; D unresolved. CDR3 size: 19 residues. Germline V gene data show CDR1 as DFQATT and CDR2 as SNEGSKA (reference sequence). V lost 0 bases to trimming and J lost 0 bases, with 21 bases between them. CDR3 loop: CSARDPLSTQNLAKNIQYF. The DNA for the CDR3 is TGCAGTGCTAGAGATCCCCTATCCACACAGAACCTAGCCAAAAACATTCAGTACTTC.

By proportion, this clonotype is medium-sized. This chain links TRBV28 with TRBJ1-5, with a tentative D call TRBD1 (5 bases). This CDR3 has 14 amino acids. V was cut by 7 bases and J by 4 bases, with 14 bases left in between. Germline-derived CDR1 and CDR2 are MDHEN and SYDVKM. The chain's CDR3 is CASNLRGDNQPQHF. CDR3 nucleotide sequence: TGTGCCAGCAACCTACGGGGCGATAATCAGCCCCAGCATTTT.

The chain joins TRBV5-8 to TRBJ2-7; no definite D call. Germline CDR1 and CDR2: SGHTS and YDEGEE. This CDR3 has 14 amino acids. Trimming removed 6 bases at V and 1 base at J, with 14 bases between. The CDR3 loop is CASMALEDSYEQYV. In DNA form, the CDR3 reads TGTGCCAGCATGGCGCTAGAGGATTCCTACGAGCAGTACGTC.

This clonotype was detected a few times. CDR3: CAWSPGQGGNQPQHF. The CDR3 nucleotides are TGTGCCTGGAGTCCAGGACAGGGGGGGAATCAGCCCCAGCATTTT. The rearrangement uses TRBV30 and TRBJ1-5, with 10 nucleotides matching TRBD1. There are 15 residues in the CDR3. In germline, CDR1 is GTSNPN, CDR2 SVGIG (reference sequence). V shed 2 bases and J 4 bases; nucleotides not matched to a gene: 5.

CDR3 DNA sequence: TGTGCCAGCAGTTCTTGCGGGACGCCAGCTAACTATGGCTACACCTTC. Its protein product is CASSSCGTPANYGYTF. This sequence joins TRBV27 and TRBJ1-2, with D perhaps TRBD1 (5 bases). Between the trimmed V and J ends, which lost 4 bases and 0 bases, there was a span of 15 bases. Germline-derived CDR1 and CDR2 are MNHEY and SMNVEV (reference sequence). The CDR3 totals 16 residues.

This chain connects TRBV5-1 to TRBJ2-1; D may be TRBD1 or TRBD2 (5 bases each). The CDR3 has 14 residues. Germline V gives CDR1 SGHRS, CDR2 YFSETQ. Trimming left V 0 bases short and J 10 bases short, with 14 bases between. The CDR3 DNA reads TGCGCCAGCAGCTTGGTACGGGACCCCCCCGAGCAGTTCTTC. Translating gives CASSLVRDPPEQFF.

CDR3 protein: CASSPWGDNYGYTF. CDR3 DNA: TGTGCCAGCAGTCCGTGGGGGGACAACTATGGCTACACCTTC. The rearrangement uses TRBV6-5 and TRBJ1-2, with D possibly being TRBD1 (5 bases). Trimming left V 5 bases short and J 2 bases short, with 12 bases between. The CDR3 has 14 residues. The germline V gene has CDR1 MNHEY and CDR2 SVGAGI.

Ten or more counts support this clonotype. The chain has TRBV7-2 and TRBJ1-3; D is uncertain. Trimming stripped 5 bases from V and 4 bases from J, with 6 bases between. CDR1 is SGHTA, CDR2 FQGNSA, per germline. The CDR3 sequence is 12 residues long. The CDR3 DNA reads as TGTGCCAGCAGCCCCTACGGAAACACCATATATTTT. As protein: CASSPYGNTIYF.

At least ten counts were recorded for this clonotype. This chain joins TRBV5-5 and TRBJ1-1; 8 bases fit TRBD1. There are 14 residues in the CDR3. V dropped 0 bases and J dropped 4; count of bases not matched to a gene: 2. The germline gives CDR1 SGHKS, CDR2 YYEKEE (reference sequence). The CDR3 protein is CASSLGTGGTEAFF. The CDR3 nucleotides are TGTGCCAGCAGCTTGGGAACAGGGGGCACTGAAGCTTTCTTT.

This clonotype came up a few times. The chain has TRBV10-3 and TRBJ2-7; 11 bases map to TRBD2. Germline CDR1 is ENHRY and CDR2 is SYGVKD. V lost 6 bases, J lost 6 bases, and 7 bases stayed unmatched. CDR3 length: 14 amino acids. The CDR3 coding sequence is TGTGCCATCAGCCTAACTAGCGGGAGTGTCGAGCAGTACTTC. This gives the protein CAISLTSGSVEQYF.

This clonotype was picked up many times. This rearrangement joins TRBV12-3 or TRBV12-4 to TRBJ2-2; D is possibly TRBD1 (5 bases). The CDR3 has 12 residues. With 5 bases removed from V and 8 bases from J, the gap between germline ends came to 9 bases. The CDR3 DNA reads TGTGCCAGCAGTCCAGGGTTGGGGGAGCTGTTTTTT. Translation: CASSPGLGELFF.

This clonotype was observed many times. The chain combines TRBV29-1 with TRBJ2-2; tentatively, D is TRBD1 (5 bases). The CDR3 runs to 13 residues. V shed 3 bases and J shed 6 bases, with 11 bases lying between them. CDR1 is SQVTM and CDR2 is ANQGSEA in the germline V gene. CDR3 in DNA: TGCAGCGTTGAGGAAGCAGGGTCCGGGGAGCTGTTTTTT. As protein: CSVEEAGSGELFF.

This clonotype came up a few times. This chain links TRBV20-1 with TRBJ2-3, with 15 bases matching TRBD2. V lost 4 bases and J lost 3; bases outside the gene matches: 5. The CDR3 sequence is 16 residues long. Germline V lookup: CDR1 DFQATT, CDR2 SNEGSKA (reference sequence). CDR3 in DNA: TGCAGTGCTAAGGGACTAGCGGGGGGACCGACAGATACGCAGTATTTT. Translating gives CSAKGLAGGPTDTQYF.